Listed below are T cell receptor beta chains from one sample, sequenced in a study of T cells in tuberculosis. The method was immunoSEQ multiplex PCR; TCRdb's version includes in-frame clones alone and lacks a portion of them. The table has roughly 28,000 clones, about 90% seen once; the top ten hold around 6.1%. The sample comprised PBMCs. The receptors stem from a donor between 10 and 35 years old with latent tuberculosis or without tuberculosis infection. CDR3s include the opening cysteine and the closing phenylalanine or tryptophan. The D gene is left open where the match is weak. A row's size may be missing; if present it is once, few, many or a size class.

J: TRBJ2-1; D: NA; size: NA; V: TRBV7-3; DNA: TGTGCCAGCAGCCCCCAAACTAGATTGGGCCCCAATGAGCAGTTCTTC; CDR3: CASSPQTRLGPNEQFF
J: TRBJ2-3; D: TRBD1; size: NA; V: TRBV5-4; DNA: TGTGCCAGCAGCGCTCGACAGGGTACGGATACGCAGTATTTT; CDR3: CASSARQGTDTQYF
J: TRBJ2-7; D: NA; size: NA; V: TRBV19; DNA: TGTGCCAGTAGTAGGGCGGGAAGATTCTACGAGCAGTACTTC; CDR3: CASSRAGRFYEQYF
J: TRBJ1-4; D: NA; size: few; V: TRBV15; DNA: TGTGCCACCAGCAGAGTAGGGGCTCCCGGAGGGAACGAAAAACTGTTTTTT; CDR3: CATSRVGAPGGNEKLFF
J: TRBJ1-1; D: NA; size: NA; V: TRBV28; DNA: TGTGCCAGCGCCGAGTTGGCGGGTACTGAAGCTTTCTTT; CDR3: CASAELAGTEAFF
J: TRBJ1-5; D: NA; size: NA; V: TRBV19; DNA: TGTGCCAGTAGTATTAATACAGGACATCAGCCCCAGCATTTT; CDR3: CASSINTGHQPQHF
J: TRBJ2-1; D: NA; size: NA; V: TRBV5-1; DNA: TGCGCCAGCAGCTTGACTAGCAGTTACCCCTCCTACAATGAGCAGTTCTTC; CDR3: CASSLTSSYPSYNEQFF
J: TRBJ2-1; D: TRBD2; size: once; V: TRBV7-9; DNA: TGTGCCAGCAGCCATAGCGGGCGCTCCTACAATGAGCAGTTCTTC; CDR3: CASSHSGRSYNEQFF
J: TRBJ2-7; D: NA; size: NA; V: TRBV29-1; DNA: TGCAGCGTAACCGGGACGGGGGACTACGAGCAGTACTTC; CDR3: CSVTGTGDYEQYF
J: TRBJ1-3; D: NA; size: NA; V: TRBV13; DNA: TGTGCCAGCAGCCCCCTGGGAGAAAGCTCTGGAAACACCATATATTTT; CDR3: CASSPLGESSGNTIYF
J: TRBJ1-6; D: TRBD1; size: NA; V: TRBV7-8; DNA: TGTGCCAGCAGCTTGACAGGGGTTGCTAATTCACCCCTCCACTTT; CDR3: CASSLTGVANSPLHF
J: TRBJ1-2; D: TRBD1; size: once; V: TRBV7-2; DNA: TGTGCCAGCAGCACCGGGACAGGGTCTCCCACCTTC; CDR3: CASSTGTGSPTF
J: TRBJ2-1; D: TRBD2; size: NA; V: TRBV10-3; DNA: TGTGCCATCAGACCCACGACTAGCGGGGGGAATTACAATGAGCAGTTCTTC; CDR3: CAIRPTTSGGNYNEQFF
J: TRBJ2-2; D: NA; size: NA; V: TRBV28; DNA: TGTGCCAGCAGGACTGACCGAAACACCGGGGAGCTGTTTTTT; CDR3: CASRTDRNTGELFF
J: TRBJ1-3; D: TRBD1; size: NA; V: TRBV2; DNA: TGTGCCAGCAGTGTTTTCGGGACAGCCGCTGGAAACACCATATATTTT; CDR3: CASSVFGTAAGNTIYF
J: TRBJ1-6; D: NA; size: NA; V: TRBV12-2; DNA: TGTGCAAGTCGCTTAGGATCTCCGAACCGGGACAGATCCACGAGCTCCTATAATTCACCCCTCCACTTT; CDR3: CASRLGSPNRDRSTSSYNSPLHF
J: TRBJ2-3; D: NA; size: NA; V: TRBV5-1; DNA: TGCGCCAGCAGCGGAGAGGTAGATACGCAGTATTTT; CDR3: CASSGEVDTQYF
J: TRBJ2-1; D: NA; size: few; V: TRBV21-1; DNA: TGTGCCAGCAGCAAAGTCGAGGGCTTCGGTGAGCAGTTCTTC; CDR3: CASSKVEGFGEQFF
J: TRBJ2-2; D: NA; size: NA; V: TRBV6-5; DNA: TGTGCCAGCAGTCGGACAGCTACCGGGGAGCTGTTTTTT; CDR3: CASSRTATGELFF
J: TRBJ1-4; D: TRBD1; size: NA; V: TRBV28; DNA: TGTGCCAGCAGTTATAGGACAGGGGGTAATGAAAAACTGTTTTTT; CDR3: CASSYRTGGNEKLFF
J: TRBJ1-1; D: TRBD1; size: NA; V: TRBV5-6; DNA: TGTGCCAGCAGCTTGGCGGGACAGTTGTACACTGAAGCTTTCTTT; CDR3: CASSLAGQLYTEAFF
J: TRBJ1-3; D: TRBD1; size: NA; V: TRBV11-2; DNA: TGTGCCAGCAGCTCAGGGGGGACAGGGAGAAACACCATATATTTT; CDR3: CASSSGGTGRNTIYF
J: TRBJ1-1; D: NA; size: NA; V: TRBV6-5; DNA: TGTGCCAGCAGTGAGGACACTGAAGCTTTCTTT; CDR3: CASSEDTEAFF
J: TRBJ2-3; D: NA; size: NA; V: TRBV4-1; DNA: TGCGCCAGCAGCCAAGAGTTTTGGCAGGCGAGCACAGATACGCAGTATTTT; CDR3: CASSQEFWQASTDTQYF
J: TRBJ1-4; D: NA; size: NA; V: TRBV19; DNA: TGTGCCAGTAGTATCGCCATAACAGGTGAAAAACTGTTTTTT; CDR3: CASSIAITGEKLFF
J: TRBJ1-5; D: NA; size: NA; V: TRBV27; DNA: TGTGCCAGCAGTTTGTCAGCGCTTCAGCCCCAGCATTTT; CDR3: CASSLSALQPQHF